A selection of T cell receptor beta chains follows, all from one sample in a study of regulatory T cells in long-lasting Graves disease. A single record per CDR3 protein comes from TCRdb applying MiXCR to the multiplex PCR reads. The sample holds 700,000 or so distinct CDR3 sequences, about 30% seen once. The specimen comprised peripheral blood mononuclear cells (PBMCs), sampled when the disease was refractory, from a patient treated with antithyroid drugs. The receptors were gathered from a female donor with Graves disease. The CDR3 runs from the conserved cysteine through the conserved F or W. D genes are given only for firm matches. The size entry is marked missing in some rows and otherwise reads once, few, many or a size class.

DNA,CDR3,size,J,V,D
TGTGCCAGCAGCCTGACAGGGGAGTACAATCAGCCCCAGCATTTT,CASSLTGEYNQPQHF,NA,TRBJ1-5,TRBV11-1,TRBD1
TGTGCCTGGGCCCGAAGGGGGATGAACACTGAAGCTTTCTTT,CAWARRGMNTEAFF,NA,TRBJ1-1,TRBV30,NA
TGCGCCAGCAGCTCAAAACCGGGACAGAACACTGAAGCTTTCTTT,CASSSKPGQNTEAFF,NA,TRBJ1-1,TRBV5-1,NA
TGTGCCAGCAGCTTAGTGGTGAGGGGACGGAGGTACACCTTC,CASSLVVRGRRYTF,many,TRBJ1-2,TRBV7-2,NA
TGTGCCAGCTCAAAGCAGGGGGCCACCTACGAGCAGTACTTC,CASSKQGATYEQYF,once,TRBJ2-7,TRBV18,TRBD1
TGTGCCAGCAGATCGGATGTGGACAGGGATAATTCACCCCTCCACTTT,CASRSDVDRDNSPLHF,NA,TRBJ1-6,TRBV6-1,TRBD1
TGTGCCAGCAGTGAAATGGGGACAGGGTCCGGCTACACCTTC,CASSEMGTGSGYTF,NA,TRBJ1-2,TRBV6-2/TRBV6-3,TRBD1
TGTGCCAGCAGTTTATGGGCAGGGCATGGCTACACCTTC,CASSLWAGHGYTF,few,TRBJ1-2,TRBV28,NA
TGTGCCAGCAGCAGACAGGGAGGAGGGGGCTACACCTTC,CASSRQGGGGYTF,NA,TRBJ1-2,TRBV11-2,TRBD1
TGTGCCAGCAGCCCCGGGACAGGAGGTTCACCCCTCCACTTT,CASSPGTGGSPLHF,NA,TRBJ1-6,TRBV9,TRBD1
TGTGCCAGCAATCCCATGAGCTCTGGGGCCAACGTCCTGACTTTC,CASNPMSSGANVLTF,NA,TRBJ2-6,TRBV12-3/TRBV12-4,NA
TGTGCCAGCAGTTACTTACTCGACTCCTACGAGCAGTACTTC,CASSYLLDSYEQYF,few,TRBJ2-7,TRBV6-2/TRBV6-3,NA
TGCAGCGGGATAGATGCAACTAATGAAAAACTGTTTTTT,CSGIDATNEKLFF,once,TRBJ1-4,TRBV29-1,NA
TGTGCCAGCAGCTCGCGACTAGCGGAGGGGTACGAGCAGTACTTC,CASSSRLAEGYEQYF,many,TRBJ2-7,TRBV11-2,TRBD2
TGTGCCAGCAGTTTTGGTCAGATCACCGGGGAGCTGTTTTTT,CASSFGQITGELFF,few,TRBJ2-2,TRBV28,NA
TGTGCCAGCAGCTCAGCCTTCTCTGGGGCCAACGCCCTGACTTTC,CASSSAFSGANALTF,NA,TRBJ2-6,TRBV6-2/TRBV6-3,NA
TGTGCCAGCAGATACTCGGAAAGGGCCTACGAGCAGTACTTC,CASRYSERAYEQYF,once,TRBJ2-7,TRBV11-2,NA
TGTGCCAGCAGTTTCGGGGGGCCCACTGAAGCTTTCTTT,CASSFGGPTEAFF,many,TRBJ1-1,TRBV12-3/TRBV12-4,NA
TGCAGTGCTAGAGTCGTGGGGATTAGTTCTACCCGTCAAGAGACCCAGTACTTC,CSARVVGISSTRQETQYF,NA,TRBJ2-5,TRBV20-1,NA
TGCGCCAGCAGCGCGTCTGGGGGTAGCTATGGCTACACCTTC,CASSASGGSYGYTF,NA,TRBJ1-2,TRBV5-1,NA
TGTGCCAGCAGTGAAAATTTGGAGGACACCTTC,CASSENLEDTF,NA,TRBJ1-2,TRBV6-1,NA
TGTGCCAGCAGCATAGCCGGGACGGCAAATGAAAAACTGTTTTTT,CASSIAGTANEKLFF,few,TRBJ1-4,TRBV11-2,NA
TGTGCCAGCAGCCAAGTTCGAGGGACTAGCGGGAGTTACGAGCAGTACTTC,CASSQVRGTSGSYEQYF,NA,TRBJ2-7,TRBV3-1,TRBD2
TGTGCCACGTCTACTCATTCAGGGGGTAATGGCTACACCTTC,CATSTHSGGNGYTF,NA,TRBJ1-2,TRBV3-1,TRBD1
TGTGCCAGCAGCCCTATTGTTCAGCCCCAGCATTTT,CASSPIVQPQHF,NA,TRBJ1-5,TRBV6-1,NA
TGCAGTGCTAGAGATTCAGGGGGGTATCAGCCCCAGCATTTT,CSARDSGGYQPQHF,NA,TRBJ1-5,TRBV20-1,TRBD1
TGCAGTGCTAGGCGCCAGCAAACTAACTATGGCTACACCTTC,CSARRQQTNYGYTF,NA,TRBJ1-2,TRBV20-1,NA
TGTGCCAGCAGCTTGGGACATATGATGAACACTGAAGCTTTCTTT,CASSLGHMMNTEAFF,few,TRBJ1-1,TRBV7-3,NA
TGTGCCAGCAGTTTATCGGGAAGGGGTAACACTGAAGCTTTCTTT,CASSLSGRGNTEAFF,many,TRBJ1-1,TRBV12-3/TRBV12-4,NA
TGTGCCAGCAGCCAAGACAGGGGGCGTAGGTTCACCGGGGAGCTGTTTTTT,CASSQDRGRRFTGELFF,many,TRBJ2-2,TRBV7-3,TRBD1
TGTGCCAGTAGCGCAGTTACGAACACTGAAGCTTTCTTT,CASSAVTNTEAFF,NA,TRBJ1-1,TRBV19,NA
TGTGCCAGCATCTCGGGCGACGGAGAGCAGTACTTC,CASISGDGEQYF,NA,TRBJ2-7,TRBV12-3/TRBV12-4,NA
TGTGCCAGCAGCTTAACAGCGGGAGGCTACGAGCAGTACTTC,CASSLTAGGYEQYF,few,TRBJ2-7,TRBV11-2,TRBD2
TGTGCCAGCAAGCGGGTAGTCTATGGCTACACCTTC,CASKRVVYGYTF,NA,TRBJ1-2,TRBV6-1,NA
TGTGCCTGGAGTGTACGTCTCCAAGAGACCCGGTACTTC,CAWSVRLQETRYF,NA,TRBJ2-5,TRBV30,NA
TGTGCCAGCAGCCAAGGTTCGGCCGACAGCTATGGCTACACCTTC,CASSQGSADSYGYTF,few,TRBJ1-2,TRBV3-1,NA
TGTGCCAATAGTCAACTAGCGGGAGGGCCTGGCGGGGAGCTGTTTTTT,CANSQLAGGPGGELFF,NA,TRBJ2-2,TRBV19,TRBD2
TGTGCCAGCAGCACGCAGGGACTAGCGGGAGGGAATGAGCAGTTCTTC,CASSTQGLAGGNEQFF,NA,TRBJ2-1,TRBV4-2,TRBD2
TGTGCCAGCAGCTACTCCGGGACTCCTCCCTACGAGCAGTACTTC,CASSYSGTPPYEQYF,many,TRBJ2-7,TRBV7-2,NA
TGTGCCAGCAGCTTAAGGGGGGCGGCCACCGGGGAGCTGTTTTTT,CASSLRGAATGELFF,NA,TRBJ2-2,TRBV11-2,NA
TGTGCCAGCAGTTTTGGTCGGATCTCTGGAAACACCATATATTTT,CASSFGRISGNTIYF,once,TRBJ1-3,TRBV28,NA
TGTGCCAGCAGTTTGCGGGACATCAGAAACACTGAAGCTTTCTTT,CASSLRDIRNTEAFF,NA,TRBJ1-1,TRBV12-3/TRBV12-4,NA
TGTGCCAGCAGCCAAGATCTGGGCACAAGCACTGAAGCTTTCTTT,CASSQDLGTSTEAFF,NA,TRBJ1-1,TRBV3-1,NA
TGTGCCAGCAGCGGGGACACCTACTATGGCTACACCTTC,CASSGDTYYGYTF,many,TRBJ1-2,TRBV2,NA
TGTGCCAGCAGCCAAGTTAAGGGGGGCGAGCAGTACTTC,CASSQVKGGEQYF,NA,TRBJ2-7,TRBV12-3/TRBV12-4,NA
TGTGCCAGCAGTCCCCCAACACGGGGTTGGAACACTGAAGCTTTCTTT,CASSPPTRGWNTEAFF,many,TRBJ1-1,TRBV12-3/TRBV12-4,NA
TGTGCCAGCAGTTCCGATGCTAGGGGTTTGAACACTGAAGCTTTCTTT,CASSSDARGLNTEAFF,NA,TRBJ1-1,TRBV28,NA
TGTGCCAGCAGTGCCGCAGGGGATTATGACTACACCTTC,CASSAAGDYDYTF,NA,TRBJ1-2,TRBV6-1,NA
TGTGCCAGCAGCTTCGGGTTACCCACTGAAGCTTTCTTT,CASSFGLPTEAFF,NA,TRBJ1-1,TRBV28,NA
TGTGCCAGCAGTTTGGGACGGGAGGTTATCGATGAGCAGTTCTTC,CASSLGREVIDEQFF,NA,TRBJ2-1,TRBV12-3/TRBV12-4,TRBD2
TGCAGTGCCGACGCACTAGCGGGAGGCACAGAGACCCAGTACTTC,CSADALAGGTETQYF,many,TRBJ2-5,TRBV20-1,TRBD2
TGTGCCAGCAGCTCCTTAGGGAGCTCCTACGAGCAGTACTTC,CASSSLGSSYEQYF,many,TRBJ2-7,TRBV7-2,NA
TGTGCCAGCCATGGCCAGTTTAGCAATCAGCCCCAGCATTTT,CASHGQFSNQPQHF,many,TRBJ1-5,TRBV2,NA
TGTGCTAGCAGTCGACGGGCCCATGAGCAGTTCTTC,CASSRRAHEQFF,NA,TRBJ2-1,TRBV7-7,NA
TGTGCCAGCAGCTTAGTTTCGGGACCGGGGAATACGCAGTATTTT,CASSLVSGPGNTQYF,once,TRBJ2-3,TRBV7-9,NA
TGTGCCAGCAGCCCGATAGGGGGCGCGGGCTATGGCTACACCTTC,CASSPIGGAGYGYTF,many,TRBJ1-2,TRBV3-1,TRBD1
TGCGCCAGCAGCTTGGAAGGGACTCCTGAAAAACTGTTTTTT,CASSLEGTPEKLFF,NA,TRBJ1-4,TRBV5-1,NA